The clone carrying this T cell receptor beta chain has a handful of counts. Its antigen is undetermined. This sample's TCRbeta library carried unique molecular identifier barcodes. TCRdb independently ran MiXCR on the PCR reads; one entry per CDR3 protein. The sample has approximately 110,000 distinct CDR3 sequences, 20% to 25% seen once; the top ten hold roughly 10%. The germline CDR1 and CDR2 sequences are DFQATT and SNEGSKA (reference sequence). This CDR3 comprises 16 residues. Trimming at V came to 0 bases and at J to 9 bases, leaving 10 bases not matched to a gene. These data are taken from a study of T-cell reconstitution after alpha-beta-depleted transplantation in children. Study-level points and caveats: Some patients' high day-60 TCRbeta diversity was traced to surviving recipient T cells and thymic progenitors. Expanded graft clones, several hundred of them, were reportedly the source of alpha-beta T cells about two months after transplant. One year after transplant, T-cell counts and diversity came mostly from newly produced T cells.

This chain uses TRBV20-1 with TRBJ1-6, with TRBD1 matching over 8 bases. Sample: PBMCs, mostly from graft donor cells, taken 180 days after TCRalphabeta/CD19-depleted stem cell transplant. The sequence was collected from a male patient between 2 and 15 years old who had a stem cell transplant for chronic granulomatous disease, so the T cells may come from the graft donor. The CDR3 loop reads CSARDWPGGAGSPLHF. The CDR3 nucleotides read TGCAGTGCTAGAGATTGGCCAGGGGGCGCGGGTTCACCCCTCCACTTT.